These T cell receptor beta chains were read from a single sample in a study of blood T cell repertoires in COVID-19. Some clones are missing from TCRdb's copy, which holds only in-frame ones; the method was immunoSEQ multiplex PCR. Of 60,000 to 70,000 clones detected, around 80% appear once; the ten largest clones hold around 5.1%. Sequenced: peripheral blood. Receptors were obtained from a woman aged 70-85 years with acute or convalescent COVID-19. The CDR3 runs from the conserved cysteine through the conserved F or W. D genes are given only for firm matches. Only some rows state a clone size, as once, few, many or a class for expanded clones.

>NA|TRBJ2-2|TRBV19|TRBD1
TGTGCCAGTAGGGCAGATACAGGGGGCTGGGTCACCGGGGAGCTGTTTTTT
CASRADTGGWVTGELFF
>many|TRBJ1-2|TRBV18|NA
TGTGCCAGCTCCTCGCCGGATGGCTACACCTTC
CASSSPDGYTF
>few|TRBJ2-5|TRBV18|TRBD2
TGTGCCAGCTCACAGGACGGGGGGGCAGGAGGAGAGACCCAGTACTTC
CASSQDGGAGGETQYF
>few|TRBJ1-2|TRBV5-6|TRBD1
TGTGCCAGCAGCCAGGGACAGTACCTTGGCTACACCTTC
CASSQGQYLGYTF
>NA|TRBJ2-3|TRBV7-2|TRBD2
TGTGCCAGCAGGAACCGGCCCCGGACTAGCGGCACAGATACGCAGTATTTT
CASRNRPRTSGTDTQYF
>NA|TRBJ1-2|TRBV27|TRBD1
TGTGCCAGCAGTTCCTTGACAGGGGCCCTGGACGGCTACACCTTC
CASSSLTGALDGYTF
>NA|TRBJ1-2|TRBV6-5|TRBD1
TGTGCCAGCAGTTCAGGGGGAGTAGGAGGCTACACCTTC
CASSSGGVGGYTF
>NA|TRBJ2-5|TRBV7-2|NA
TGTGCCAGCAGCTTAGGTACAGCGGAAGAGACCCAGTACTTC
CASSLGTAEETQYF
>NA|TRBJ1-6|TRBV12-3/TRBV12-4|TRBD1
TGTGCCAGCAGTTTCCAGGGGGGACCCCTCCACTTT
CASSFQGGPLHF
>NA|TRBJ2-5|TRBV3-1/TRBV3-2|TRBD1
TGTGCCAGCACCTCCACGCTGTGGGACAGGGGTAAAGAGACCCAGTACTTC
CASTSTLWDRGKETQYF
>NA|TRBJ2-7|TRBV2|TRBD1
TGTGCCAGCAGCATGGACAGGACCTACGAGCAGTACTTC
CASSMDRTYEQYF
>NA|TRBJ2-3|TRBV5-1|TRBD1
TGCGCCAGCAGAGCCGAGGGGGCGGCAGATACGCAGTATTTT
CASRAEGAADTQYF
>few|TRBJ2-1|TRBV6-2/TRBV6-3|TRBD2
TGTGCCAGCAGCCCTGCACTAGCGTACAATGAGCAGTTCTTC
CASSPALAYNEQFF
>NA|TRBJ1-1|TRBV2|TRBD1
TGTGCCAGCTTGGACAGGGGGCCTGCTTTCTTT
CASLDRGPAFF
>NA|TRBJ2-7|TRBV7-2|NA
TGTGCCAGCAGCCACTCCTACGAGCAGTACTTC
CASSHSYEQYF
>NA|TRBJ1-2|TRBV18|TRBD1
TGTGCCAGCTCACCACTCGGGGACAGGGGGGACTATGGCTACACCTTC
CASSPLGDRGDYGYTF
>NA|TRBJ2-1|TRBV3-1/TRBV3-2|NA
TGTGCCAGCAGCCAGGCCGGTGTCCTAGCTCGGGTCAATGAGCAGTTCTTC
CASSQAGVLARVNEQFF
>NA|TRBJ1-4|TRBV30|NA
TGTGCCTGGGGGGCAGGGTCGGGCCTCGGTGAAAAACTGTTTTTT
CAWGAGSGLGEKLFF
>NA|TRBJ1-1|TRBV3-1/TRBV3-2|TRBD1
TGTGCCAGCACCAACAGGGGGGACACTGAAGCTTTCTTT
CASTNRGDTEAFF
>NA|TRBJ2-5|TRBV3-1/TRBV3-2|TRBD2
TGTGCCAGCAGCCATTGGACTAGCGGGGTGCAAGAGACCCAGTACTTC
CASSHWTSGVQETQYF
>NA|TRBJ2-3|TRBV2|TRBD2
TGTGCCAGCAGTGAAGCTAGCGGGGGGGTAAATACGCAGTATTTT
CASSEASGGVNTQYF
>NA|TRBJ2-3|TRBV11-2|NA
TGTGCCAGCAGCTTAAGTAGCGGAGGACTGTCTGATACGCAGTATTTT
CASSLSSGGLSDTQYF
>NA|TRBJ2-1|TRBV5-4|TRBD2
TGTGCCAGCAGCCGGACTAGCGGGGCGGGAAGCTCCTACAATGAGCAGTTCTTC
CASSRTSGAGSSYNEQFF
>NA|TRBJ1-6|TRBV27|TRBD1
TGTGCCAGCAGTTTAGACTCCGGGACAGAGCTTTCACCCCTCCACTTT
CASSLDSGTELSPLHF
>NA|TRBJ2-2|TRBV7-8|NA
TGTGCCAGCAGCCGCTTTAGGGCAGGGCGACCCGCCGGGGAGCTGTTTTTT
CASSRFRAGRPAGELFF
>NA|TRBJ2-7|TRBV7-2|TRBD2
TGTGCCAGCAGCCCGACCGGGGGGAACTCCTACGAGCAGTACTTC
CASSPTGGNSYEQYF
>NA|TRBJ2-3|TRBV25-1|NA
TGTGCCAGCAGTGAATTAGGGCCCGGAGGAGATACGCAGTATTTT
CASSELGPGGDTQYF
>NA|TRBJ2-5|TRBV21-1|NA
TGTGCCAGCAGCAAACCGGGACAGGGGGCGGAATGGGCCCAGTACTTC
CASSKPGQGAEWAQYF
>once|TRBJ1-1|TRBV5-1|TRBD1
TGCGCCAGCAGCGTGACAGGGATGAACACTGAAGCTTTCTTT
CASSVTGMNTEAFF
>NA|TRBJ2-3|TRBV4-3|TRBD2
TGCGCCAGCAGCCAAGATCCTGGTTGGCGGGGAGGGACAGATACGCAGTATTTT
CASSQDPGWRGGTDTQYF
>NA|TRBJ1-2|TRBV9|NA
TGTGCCAGCAGCGTAGTGACAGCCTCCCGGGTAGGCTATGGCTACACCTTC
CASSVVTASRVGYGYTF
>NA|TRBJ2-5|TRBV2|NA
TGTGCCAGCAGTGAGGAGGGCCAAGAGACCCAGTACTTC
CASSEEGQETQYF
>few|TRBJ1-3|TRBV7-2|TRBD1
TGTGCCAGCAGCCAGACAACAGGGGACTCTGGAAACACCATATATTTT
CASSQTTGDSGNTIYF
>NA|TRBJ2-5|TRBV7-2|TRBD2
TGTGCCAGCAGCTTAGGGACTAGCGGGGAGGCCCAGTACTTC
CASSLGTSGEAQYF
>NA|TRBJ2-3|TRBV5-1|NA
TGCGCCAGCAGCCGATCGACTAGATCGGATACGCAGTATTTT
CASSRSTRSDTQYF
>NA|TRBJ2-5|TRBV14|NA
TGTGCCAGCAGCCGTCGGGGGACGTACCAAGAGACCCAGTACTTC
CASSRRGTYQETQYF
>NA|TRBJ2-7|TRBV6-5|TRBD1
TGTGCCAGCAGTCGAGGACAGGTCTACGAGCAGTACTTC
CASSRGQVYEQYF
>NA|TRBJ1-3|TRBV7-9|NA
TGTGCCAGCAGCCAAAGCATCTCTGGAAACACCATATATTTT
CASSQSISGNTIYF
>NA|TRBJ2-1|TRBV9|TRBD2
TGTGCCAGCAGCCCTAGCGGGTACAACTACAATGAGCAGTTCTTC
CASSPSGYNYNEQFF
>NA|TRBJ2-7|TRBV29-1|TRBD1
TGCAGCGTTGGGACAGGGGGCTACGAGCAGTACTTC
CSVGTGGYEQYF
>NA|TRBJ1-2|TRBV29-1|TRBD1
TGCAGCGGGGGGACAGGGGGCCACTATGGCTACACCTTC
CSGGTGGHYGYTF
>NA|TRBJ2-4|TRBV18|TRBD2
TGTGCCAGCTCACCCGACCGGGGGGGCATTCAGTACTTC
CASSPDRGGIQYF
>NA|TRBJ2-5|TRBV7-8|TRBD1
TGTGCCAGCAGGGTGGACAGGGGGCTTTGGGAGACCCAGTACTTC
CASRVDRGLWETQYF
>NA|TRBJ1-1|TRBV29-1|NA
TGCAGCGTTGAAACAGGGATGAACACTGAAGCTTTCTTT
CSVETGMNTEAFF
>NA|TRBJ2-3|TRBV11-2|NA
TGTGCCAGCAGCACTCCGCCCCGGCCGGCGGATTTT
CASSTPPRPADF
>NA|TRBJ1-2|TRBV7-3|NA
TGTGCCAGCAGCTTAGGCACCGGAGGGATCTATGGCTACACCTTC
CASSLGTGGIYGYTF
>many|TRBJ1-1|TRBV5-4|NA
TGTGCCAGCAGCCCGGGCGGGAGGGCTCGAGCTTTCTTT
CASSPGGRARAFF
>few|TRBJ2-6|TRBV9|NA
TGTGCCAGCAGCGTAGGGATTGGGAGCTCTGGGGCCAACGTCCTGACTTTC
CASSVGIGSSGANVLTF